Below are 31 T cell receptor beta chains sequenced from a single sample in a study of post-analysis software for immune sequencing data. Their antigens remain unidentified. The authors incorporated unique molecular identifiers into the TCR beta cDNA libraries. Via MiXCR, TCRdb re-called the PCR reads, giving one row per CDR3 protein. The table includes some 800,000 distinct CDR3 sequences, about half detected once. Whole-study results and caveats: About five TRBV segments (TRBV5-6, TRBV5-1 and TRBV20-1 among them) occurred more frequently in patients than in controls.

The sample comprised blood. These receptors were taken from a girl aged 5-17 years with multiple sclerosis.

The CDR3 coding sequence is TGCAGCGCCTTCGGGACAGGGCTATCGGGTGGCTACACCTTC. Protein sequence: CSAFGTGLSGGYTF. The chain couples TRBV29-1 to TRBJ1-2; 9 bases are a match to TRBD1. The CDR3 is 14 residues long. Germline trimming cut 7 bases from V and 7 bases from J; bases unmatched to any gene: 13. Per the germline V gene, CDR1 is SQVTM and CDR2 is ANQGSEA.

With respect to this clonotype: The junction does not match germline at one end; this may be a read error. The chain is built from TRBV6-5 and TRBJ2-5; TRBD2 might be the D (5 bases). The CDR3 sequence is 10 residues long. Germline V gives CDR1 MNHEY, CDR2 SVGAGI. This chain's CDR3 is CTSRGETQYF. The CDR3 nucleotides read TGTACCAGCCGAGGGGAGACCCAGTACTTC.

This chain uses TRBV21-1 with TRBJ2-3; TRBD2, the table's D call, lacks a check against the DNA. TRBV21-1 is an annotated pseudogene. The CDR3 covers 12 residues. CDR3 sequence reads: CASTSESGSQYF. The CDR3 coding sequence is TGTGCCAGCACCTCCGAGAGCGGGAGTCAGTATTTT.

The chain has TRBV5-1 and TRBJ2-1; 13 nucleotides align to TRBD2. The CDR3 covers 15 residues. V trimming: 3 bases; J trimming: 9 bases; junction bases outside the gene matches: 6. Germline V CDR1 and CDR2: SGHRS, YFSETQ. DNA of the CDR3: TGCGCCAGCAGCTCCGGGACTAGCGGGATTGGTGAGCAGTTCTTC. Amino acid sequence: CASSSGTSGIGEQFF.

The chain employs TRBV12-3 or TRBV12-4 and TRBJ2-2; 12 bases match TRBD2. The CDR3 runs 17 residues. V lost 6 bases and J lost 3; bases outside the gene matches: 8. This CDR3 reads CASSKLAGGSDTGELFF. The CDR3 DNA reads TGTGCCAGCAGCAAACTAGCGGGAGGTTCGGACACCGGGGAGCTGTTTTTT.

The chain joins TRBV12-3 or TRBV12-4 to TRBJ2-1; 10 bases line up with TRBD2. CDR3 length equals 16 residues. Unmatched junction bases numbered 7, after V lost 3 bases and J lost 5 bases. CDR3 in amino acids: CASSFLLAGLDNEQFF. In nucleotides, the CDR3 is TGTGCCAGCAGTTTTCTACTAGCGGGACTCGACAATGAGCAGTTCTTC.

This chain uses TRBV15 with TRBJ2-7; 10 bases line up with TRBD2. Per germline, CDR1 LNHNV and CDR2 YYDKDF (reference sequence). The CDR3 runs to 14 residues. The trim removed 1 base at V and 7 bases at J, leaving 4 bases unmatched. CDR3 protein: CATSRALAGDEQYF. CDR3 DNA: TGTGCCACCAGCAGAGCCCTAGCGGGGGATGAGCAGTACTTC.

V and J are TRBV9 and TRBJ2-5; the D is unclear. From germline, CDR1 is SGDLS and CDR2 YYNGEE. V lost 3 bases, J lost 5 bases, and 17 bases lay in between. The CDR3 runs to 15 residues. The CDR3 loop is CASSEIQSGLETQYF. The CDR3 DNA sequence: TGTGCCAGCAGCGAGATACAGTCTGGTCTCGAGACCCAGTACTTC.

V gene TRBV12-3 or TRBV12-4 combines with J gene TRBJ2-7; 9 nucleotides agree with TRBD2. This CDR3 contains 17 residues. Trimming at V came to 3 bases and at J to 4 bases, leaving 13 bases not matched to a gene. CDR3 sequence (DNA): TGTGCCAGCAGTTTGAGTCCGTTGGGGCTAGCGGGATACGAGCAGTACTTC. This translates into CASSLSPLGLAGYEQYF.

This clonotype has just one count. The rearrangement links TRBV20-1 to TRBJ2-4; 8 bases are a match to TRBD1. The tail of the sequence fits TRBJ2-7 better, so the J call may be wrong. Per germline, CDR1 DFQATT and CDR2 SNEGSKA (reference sequence). This CDR3 is 14 amino acids long. The CDR3 is CSARPRTGSSEQYF. CDR3 DNA sequence: TGCAGTGCTAGACCCAGGACAGGGTCCAGCGAGCAGTACTTC.

The table lists this clonotype with a few counts. This sequence joins TRBV29-1 and TRBJ2-3; TRBD2 might be the D (7 bases). The V gene's germline CDR1 is SQVTM and CDR2 ANQGSEA. This CDR3 comprises 16 residues. The V end was cut by 6 bases, the J end by 3 bases, with 22 bases between. The CDR3 here is CSVAVGGGPRTDTQYF. The CDR3 nucleotides are TGCAGCGTCGCTGTAGGGGGAGGGCCTAGGACAGATACGCAGTATTTT.

This clonotype was counted between two and nine times. The chain has TRBV3-1 and TRBJ2-1; 14 bases map to TRBD2. The CDR3 has 17 residues. J was trimmed by 9 bases and V by 2 bases; bases with no gene match: 9. Germline V gene sequence: CDR1 LGHDT, CDR2 YNNKEL (reference sequence). The CDR3 protein is CASSQKVTSGRAGEQFF. The CDR3 bases are TGTGCCAGCAGCCAAAAGGTGACTAGCGGGAGGGCAGGTGAGCAGTTCTTC.

This clonotype was recorded once. This chain connects TRBV7-3 to TRBJ1-1; maybe TRBD1 (5 bases). This CDR3 comprises 13 residues. Trimming left V 1 base short and J 8 bases short, with 11 bases between. The V gene's germline CDR1 is SGHTA and CDR2 FQGTGA. The CDR3 sequence: CASSLSGRGEAFF. In nucleotides, the CDR3 is TGTGCCAGCAGCTTAAGCGGTCGGGGCGAAGCTTTCTTT.

This clonotype was counted between two and nine times. V is TRBV20-1 and J is TRBJ2-7, with a tentative D call TRBD2 (5 bases). Germline-derived CDR1 and CDR2 are DFQATT and SNEGSKA (reference sequence). The CDR3 sequence is 14 residues long. V lost 6 bases and J 0 bases, leaving 15 bases between the germline ends. This CDR3 reads CSAGSRSPSYEQYF. In DNA form, the CDR3 reads TGCAGTGCGGGGAGCAGAAGCCCCTCCTACGAGCAGTACTTC.

The chain combines TRBV28 with TRBJ2-1; 9 nucleotides match TRBD1. This CDR3 is 16 amino acids long. V lost 8 bases to trimming and J lost 3 bases; unmatched junction nucleotides: 11. The germline V gene encodes CDR1 MDHEN and CDR2 SYDVKM. The CDR3 here is CASLSDRGRFYNEQFF. Here the CDR3 DNA reads TGTGCCAGCCTCTCTGACAGGGGGAGATTCTACAATGAGCAGTTCTTC.

Only a few counts were recorded for this clonotype. The V call is TRBV29-1, the J call TRBJ2-1, with D unresolved. The CDR3 consists of 13 residues. The V and J ends lost 3 bases and 0 bases respectively, with 6 bases between them. Germline CDR1 is SQVTM and CDR2 is ANQGSEA. The CDR3 sequence: CSVEDPSYNEQFF. CDR3 in DNA: TGCAGCGTTGAGGACCCCTCCTACAATGAGCAGTTCTTC.

This sequence joins TRBV20-1 and TRBJ2-1; unclear D gene. V was trimmed by 2 bases and J by 7 bases, leaving 15 bases between them. The CDR3 loop spans 14 amino acids. Germline-derived CDR1 and CDR2 are DFQATT and SNEGSKA (reference sequence). The CDR3 DNA follows: TGCAGTGCTAGATATGGGTCTGGAACGAATGAGCAGTTCTTC. It specifies CSARYGSGTNEQFF.

This clonotype has only a few counts. J is TRBJ2-3 and V is TRBV5-1; 7 bases fit TRBD1. CDR3 length equals 15 residues. Germline V gene data show CDR1 as SGHRS and CDR2 as YFSETQ. The J segment lost 4 bases and the V segment lost 2 bases, leaving 7 bases of the junction unmatched. For the CDR3, the DNA is TGCGCCAGCAGCTTTAGGACAGGTCTATCAGATACGCAGTATTTT. It codes for CASSFRTGLSDTQYF.

The V call is TRBV6-5, the J call TRBJ2-1; 8 nucleotides line up with TRBD2. Per germline, CDR1 MNHEY and CDR2 SVGAGI. V lost 6 bases, J lost 7 bases, and 8 bases stayed unmatched. CDR3 size: 14 residues. The CDR3 DNA sequence: TGTGCCAGCAGGAGCGGGGGAGGTGGTAATGAGCAGTTCTTC. Translating it yields CASRSGGGGNEQFF.

This chain links TRBV4-2 with TRBJ2-1; 9 bases are shared with TRBD2. The CDR3 sequence is 19 residues long. Per the germline V gene, CDR1 is LGHNA and CDR2 is YNFKEQ. J gave up 0 bases and V 1 base, and 10 bases lay outside the gene matches. CDR3: CASSQGLAEDYSSYNEQFF. The CDR3 DNA reads as TGTGCCAGCAGCCAAGGACTAGCGGAGGATTACAGCTCCTACAATGAGCAGTTCTTC.

This clonotype showed up just a few times. This chain joins TRBV5-1 and TRBJ2-5, with D possibly matching TRBD1 (6 bases). The CDR3 is 15 residues long. Germline V gene lookup returns CDR1 SGHRS and CDR2 YFSETQ. V gave up 4 bases and J gave up 5 bases, with 18 bases separating them. This CDR3 is CASSRTALSEETQYF. CDR3 DNA: TGCGCCAGCAGCCGGACAGCGCTTAGTGAGGAGACCCAGTACTTC.

The chain employs TRBV12-3 or TRBV12-4 and TRBJ2-3, with D tentatively TRBD1 (6 bases). Trimming took 7 bases from V and 1 from J, leaving 21 bases between them. The CDR3 has 17 amino acids. In DNA, the CDR3 is TGTGCCAGCACCCCTTGGGCAGGGGTGCGAGGCACAGATACGCAGTATTTT. It is translated as CASTPWAGVRGTDTQYF.

The CDR3 protein is CSARPLRVASGIGKQYF. In DNA form, the CDR3 reads TGCAGTGCTAGACCCTTGAGGGTGGCTAGCGGGATCGGAAAGCAGTACTTC. The chain couples TRBV20-1 to TRBJ2-7; 9 bases are shared with TRBD2. V lost 2 bases to trimming and J lost 8 bases; unmatched junction nucleotides: 19. The CDR3 spans 17 residues. Germline CDR1 DFQATT, CDR2 SNEGSKA (reference sequence).

The rearrangement uses TRBV29-1 and TRBJ2-5; the match to TRBD1 covers 10 bases. Germline lookup yields CDR1 SQVTM and CDR2 ANQGSEA. The CDR3 contains 14 residues. V was clipped by 4 bases and J by 5 bases; unmatched bases: 7. CDR3 nucleotide sequence: TGCAGCGTTGTTAGGACAGGGGGGCGGGAGACCCAGTACTTC. Amino acids: CSVVRTGGRETQYF. Looking up the rest from reference TRBV29-1 and TRBJ2-5 gives the full variable domain: SAVISQKPSRDICQRGTSLTIQCQVDSQVTMMFWYRQQPGQSLTLIATANQGSEATYESGFVIDKFPISRPNLTFSTLTVSNMSPEDSSIYLCSVVRTGGRETQYFGPGTRLLVL.

The chain combines TRBV27 with TRBJ2-5; D remains ambiguous. Trimming pared 6 bases from V and 5 bases from J, leaving 13 bases between. Germline loops: CDR1 MNHEY, CDR2 SMNVEV (reference sequence). The CDR3 contains 13 residues. CDR3 loop: CASRSVGFETQYF. The CDR3 bases are TGTGCCAGCAGATCTGTCGGGTTCGAGACCCAGTACTTC.

V usage is TRBV11-2 and J usage is TRBJ1-1; D unresolved. CDR1 is SGHAT and CDR2 is FQNNGV in the germline V gene. The CDR3 extends over 16 amino acids. V was clipped by 5 bases and J by 0 bases, with 16 bases between them. The CDR3 loop is CASSLARGSMNTEAFF. In nucleotides, the CDR3 is TGTGCCAGCAGCCTAGCCCGCGGGAGCATGAACACTGAAGCTTTCTTT.

This clonotype was seen only once. J is TRBJ2-1 and V is TRBV7-9; D remains unclear. From germline, CDR1 is SEHNR and CDR2 FQNEAQ (reference sequence). The CDR3 totals 14 residues. Trimming removed 0 bases from V and 8 bases from J, with 11 bases in between. The CDR3 coding sequence is TGTGCCAGCAGCTTAGCGCTATCCCTAGATGAGCAGTTCTTC. This translates into CASSLALSLDEQFF.

This clonotype has a handful of counts. The genes are TRBV5-1 and TRBJ2-1; a weak D match, TRBD2 (7 bases). The V gene lost 2 bases and the J gene lost 9 bases, with 18 bases spanning the gap. Germline V lookup: CDR1 SGHRS, CDR2 YFSETQ. This CDR3 region has 15 residues. Here the CDR3 DNA reads TGCGCCAGCAGCTTCTTGGCGGGGGCTGATGGTGAGCAGTTCTTC. Translating it yields CASSFLAGADGEQFF.

The chain employs TRBV12-3 or TRBV12-4 and TRBJ1-1; 8 bases line up with TRBD1. V shed 3 bases, J shed 1 base, and the junction held 7 bases outside the gene matches. The CDR3 runs to 16 residues. In nucleotides, the CDR3 is TGTGCCAGCAGTTTTAGCAGGGGGCGGCCGAACACTGAAGCTTTCTTT. This codes for CASSFSRGRPNTEAFF.

This clonotype was recorded a few times. V usage is TRBV6-6 and J usage is TRBJ2-7; D gene uncertain. This CDR3 is 16 amino acids long. From germline, CDR1 is MNHNY and CDR2 SVGAGI (reference sequence). The ends were cut back, 2 bases at V and 0 bases at J, with 14 bases in the middle. The CDR3 protein is CASSYAAQTRSYEQYF. In nucleotides, the CDR3 is TGTGCCAGCAGTTACGCCGCCCAGACGCGCTCCTACGAGCAGTACTTC.

This clonotype was seen a few times. The chain carries TRBV29-1 and TRBJ1-2; D not certain. The V end lost 4 bases, the J end lost 5 bases, and 8 bases lay between the germline ends. The V gene's germline CDR1 is SQVTM and CDR2 ANQGSEA. This CDR3 region has 11 residues. The CDR3: CSVVVGYGYTF. The CDR3 DNA reads as TGCAGCGTTGTCGTAGGGTATGGCTACACCTTC.